These 14 T cell receptor beta chains were all obtained from the same sample, sequenced in a study of cytotoxic CD8 clonotypes in ibrutinib-treated CLL. Repertoires were generated with immunoSEQ multiplex PCR, while TCRdb's copy carries only in-frame clones and drops some. The sample includes fewer than 400,000 clones, 67% of them seen just once. Sequenced here: PBMCs, sampled after 36 months of ibrutinib treatment. The receptors were sampled from a human donor with chronic lymphocytic leukemia.

The rearrangement links TRBV29-1 to TRBJ1-3; D is undetermined. Germline CDR1 and CDR2: SQVTM and ANQGSEA. The V end lost 4 bases, the J end lost 1 base, and 11 bases lay between the germline ends. CDR3 length: 14 residues. CDR3 sequence: CSVAADPSGNTIYF. The DNA of the CDR3 is TGCAGCGTTGCGGCAGATCCTTCTGGAAACACCATATATTTT.

The V and J genes are TRBV5-1 and TRBJ1-1, with D perhaps matching TRBD1 (5 bases). V lost 0 bases to trimming and J lost 3 bases, with 21 bases between them. CDR1 and CDR2 from the germline V gene are SGHRS and YFSETQ. The CDR3 length is 18 residues. This CDR3 is CASSLVQGGPSMYTEAFF. CDR3 in DNA: TGCGCCAGCAGCTTGGTGCAGGGAGGCCCCTCAATGTACACTGAAGCTTTCTTT.

V usage is TRBV29-1 and J usage is TRBJ2-3; TRBD2 matches at 7 bases. This CDR3 region has 15 residues. V gave up 7 bases and J gave up 2 bases; unmatched junction bases: 12. Germline-derived CDR1 and CDR2 are SQVTM and ANQGSEA. The CDR3 spells CSGGLRLAATDTQYF. CDR3 DNA sequence: TGCAGCGGGGGGTTAAGGCTAGCGGCCACAGATACGCAGTATTTT.

This clone was seen more than once but under ten times. The genes are TRBV11-2 and TRBJ2-7; 7 bases align to TRBD1. Germline values: CDR1 SGHAT, CDR2 FQNNGV. Losses at the gene ends were 6 bases for V and 4 bases for J; bases not matched to a gene: 9. The CDR3 runs to 14 residues. CDR3 protein: CASRLSGGAYEQYF. In nucleotides, the CDR3 is TGTGCCAGCAGGCTATCAGGGGGAGCTTACGAGCAGTACTTC.

This clone was detected only a few times. The gene calls are TRBV6-5 and TRBJ2-7, with D possibly TRBD2 on 6 matching bases. The germline V gene encodes CDR1 MNHEY and CDR2 SVGAGI. There are 12 residues in the CDR3. Trimming removed 7 bases from V and 7 bases from J, with 14 bases in between. The CDR3, as DNA: TGTGCCAGCATGGGGGGAGTTAGGGAGCAGTACTTC. It codes for CASMGGVREQYF.

This clone was counted a few times. Other DNA sequences from this sample encode an identical CDR3 as well. The genes are TRBV7-9 and TRBJ2-2; D is unclear. Trimming removed 5 bases at V and 4 bases at J, with 2 bases between. The V gene's germline CDR1 is SEHNR and CDR2 FQNEAQ (reference sequence). The CDR3 has 11 amino acids. CDR3 region: CASSLTGELFF. CDR3 DNA sequence: TGTGCCAGCAGCCTCACCGGGGAGCTGTTTTTT.

This chain uses TRBV19 with TRBJ2-1; D gene unclear. Germline V gives CDR1 LNHDA, CDR2 SQIVND (reference sequence). Trimming removed 3 bases from V and 9 bases from J, with 12 bases in between. This CDR3 is built from 13 residues. The CDR3 reads CASSIDWRTEQFF. CDR3 bases: TGTGCCAGTAGTATTGATTGGCGGACTGAGCAGTTCTTC.

The chain carries TRBV6-5 and TRBJ2-2; D may be TRBD1 (6 bases). V lost 0 bases and J lost 0, with 8 bases in between. Germline-derived CDR1 and CDR2 are MNHEY and SVGAGI. The CDR3 is made up of 16 amino acids. The CDR3 reads CASSYSNRANTGELFF. In DNA, the CDR3 is TGTGCCAGCAGTTACTCGAACAGGGCGAACACCGGGGAGCTGTTTTTT.

In its sample, this clone was seen a few times. This chain joins TRBV5-1 and TRBJ2-7; the match to TRBD1 covers 7 bases. The CDR3 spans 13 residues. Germline V CDR1 and CDR2: SGHRS, YFSETQ. Trimming took 4 bases from V and 3 from J; bases not matched to a gene: 4. Here the CDR3 DNA reads TGCGCCAGCAGCGGTTCAGGGGGCTACGAGCAGTACTTC. It yields the protein CASSGSGGYEQYF.

The rearrangement joins TRBV19 to TRBJ2-2; 7 bases fit TRBD2. V dropped 3 bases and J dropped 3; count of bases not matched to a gene: 4. CDR3 size: 15 residues. Germline V CDR1 and CDR2: LNHDA, SQIVND (reference sequence). CDR3 bases: TGTGCCAGTAGTATCTGGGGGGGAGACACCGGGGAGCTGTTTTTT. Residues: CASSIWGGDTGELFF.

The chain employs TRBV5-1 and TRBJ2-5; D ambiguous. The length of the CDR3 is 14 residues. Trimming took off 0 bases at V and 7 bases at J, with 13 bases between the two ends. The V gene's germline CDR1 is SGHRS and CDR2 YFSETQ. The CDR3 loop reads CASSLEILGGTQYF. In DNA, the CDR3 is TGCGCCAGCAGCTTGGAAATCCTGGGTGGGACCCAGTACTTC. Drawing the rest from reference TRBV5-1 and TRBJ2-5, the complete variable domain is KAGVTQTPRYLIKTRGQQVTLSCSPISGHRSVSWYQQTPGQGLQFLFEYFSETQRNKGNFPGRFSGRQFSNSRSEMNVSTLELGDSALYLCASSLEILGGTQYFGPGTRLLVL.

This clone was seen once. The rearrangement uses TRBV4-3 and TRBJ2-7, with TRBD2 identical over 9 bases. The CDR3 sequence is 17 residues long. V gave up 2 bases and J gave up 2 bases; unmatched junction bases: 10. Germline V gene data show CDR1 as LGHNA and CDR2 as YSLEER. The CDR3 spells CASSQMAGGRGPYEQYF. In nucleotides, the CDR3 is TGCGCCAGCAGCCAAATGGCGGGAGGGCGGGGACCCTACGAGCAGTACTTC.

This chain joins TRBV19 and TRBJ2-7; 8 bases fit TRBD2. The ends lost 3 bases at V and 2 bases at J; junction bases unmatched: 9. CDR3 length: 16 amino acids. Germline lookup yields CDR1 LNHDA and CDR2 SQIVND (reference sequence). Here the CDR3 reads CASSIGGGRSTYEQYF. CDR3 nucleotides: TGTGCCAGTAGTATCGGAGGCGGGAGGTCTACCTACGAGCAGTACTTC.

The chain combines TRBV4-1 with TRBJ1-3; D is unresolved. The CDR3 is 16 residues long. Germline CDR1 MGHRA, CDR2 YSYEKL. V dropped 3 bases and J dropped 0 bases, with 12 bases sitting between them. This CDR3 reads CASSHPPDNSGNTIYF. The CDR3, as DNA: TGCGCCAGCAGCCACCCGCCTGACAACTCTGGAAACACCATATATTTT.